This T cell receptor (beta chain) comes out of a study of T cell responses to AZD1222 COVID-19 vaccine. The V end lost 4 bases, the J end lost 2 bases, and 11 bases lay between the germline ends. The CDR3 is 14 residues long. Per germline, CDR1 MDHEN and CDR2 SYDVKM. The assay was immunoSEQ multiplex PCR, and TCRdb's table has in-frame clones only and misses some. Here the sample spans 110,000 or so clones, about 86% being singletons. The sequencing here drew on peripheral blood, taken on day 0 of AZD1222 vaccination. The J gene is TRBJ1-2, the V gene TRBV28; D is unresolved. The clonotype was recovered from an adult in good health. DNA for the CDR3: TGTGCCAGCAGTTCACCTCCGGAGAACTATGGCTACACCTTC. Residues: CASSSPPENYGYTF.